This T cell receptor beta chain was sequenced during a study of T cells after posttransplantation cyclophosphamide. Busulfan-fludarabine conditioning, marrow transplant, and cyclophosphamide on days +3 and +4 were administered. This clone was seen more than once but under ten times. What it binds is not known. Study-wide findings and caveats: Later blood repertoires were often dominated by clones from the donor CD8+ memory compartment. Tissue-infiltrating T cells from skin or gut overlapped little with blood T cells.

The CDR3 runs 15 residues. With 2 bases clipped from V and 5 bases from J, the junction kept 4 bases outside the gene matches. Germline V CDR1 and CDR2: SNHLY, FYNNEI. Here immunoSEQ multiplex PCR was the method, and the copy in TCRdb shows in-frame clones only, minus some. The data hold about 8,000 clones, with 82% observed a single time. Specimen: CD4+ T cells sorted from blood, collected 1162 days after allogeneic stem cell transplant with posttransplant cyclophosphamide. The chain links TRBV2 to TRBJ1-1, with 11 nucleotides matching TRBD1. This TCR was sampled from a female patient in her 40s who received an allogeneic stem cell transplant from a related donor, was CMV-positive, and had no GVHD. Some T cells may trace back to the graft donor. CDR3 protein: CASSEQDRGRTEAFF. CDR3 nucleotide sequence: TGTGCCAGCAGTGAACAGGACAGGGGGCGGACTGAAGCTTTCTTT.